In its sample, the clone carrying this T cell receptor beta chain was seen a few times. What it recognizes is unknown. Time point: week 35, safety follow-up. The study gave 300 ug of mutant IDH1 20-mer peptide per vaccine dose, with topical imiquimod. The data were taken from a study of a mutant IDH1 vaccine in newly diagnosed glioma. Profiled with immunoSEQ multiplex PCR; TCRdb holds only in-frame clones, not every one. The sample has approximately 62,000 clones; around 84% are singletons. CDR3 length: 13 amino acids. The V gene's germline CDR1 is SQVTM and CDR2 ANQGSEA. V dropped 3 bases and J dropped 3; count of bases not matched to a gene: 3.

The rearrangement uses TRBV29-1 and TRBJ1-1, with 8 nucleotides matching TRBD1. The TCR originated in a man aged 25-45 years with glioma. Here the sequenced sample was PBMCs, taken from a glioma patient whose treatment included an IDH1 peptide vaccine. CDR3 in amino acids: CSVETGEYTEAFF. The CDR3 nucleotides read TGCAGCGTTGAGACAGGGGAATACACTGAAGCTTTCTTT.